The 14 T cell receptor beta chains in this list originate from one sample, sequenced in a study. TCRdb used MiXCR to reprocess the 5' RACE reads, holding one entry per CDR3 protein. The sample lists about 32,000 distinct CDR3 sequences; 25% to 30% were seen once. Treg sorting used a CD4+CD25+CD127-/low gate. Sequenced sample: tumor-infiltrating Tregs sorted from the breast tumor. The receptors derive from a female donor with breast cancer.

A remark on this clonotype: A much bigger clone sits one base away, suggesting this may be a read error. The V gene is TRBV20-1, the J gene TRBJ1-1, with D unresolved. V dropped 6 bases and J dropped 3 bases, with 8 bases sitting between them. Germline V gene sequence: CDR1 DFQATT, CDR2 SNEGSKA (reference sequence). The CDR3 contains 11 residues. In DNA, the CDR3 is TGCAGTGCCAGGTTGGACACTGAAGCTTTCTTT. This codes for CSARLDTEAFF.

Details on this clonotype: A much larger clone differs from this one at a single base, so this may be a read error. Lacking the conserved final phenylalanine or tryptophan, this CDR3 likely reflects a read error. The gene calls are TRBV6-5 and TRBJ1-1; D unresolved. The V gene's germline CDR1 is MNHEY and CDR2 SVGAGI. Trimming took 2 bases from V and 9 from J, leaving 7 bases between them. The CDR3 sequence is 11 residues long. The CDR3 DNA is TGTGCCAGCAGTTACCCCCCTAAAGCTTTCTTA. Translation gives CASSYPPKAFL.

This chain connects TRBV19 to TRBJ1-5, with 10 positions matching TRBD1. With 4 bases clipped from V and 5 bases from J, the junction kept 11 bases outside the gene matches. The CDR3 consists of 17 residues. Per the germline V gene, CDR1 is LNHDA and CDR2 is SQIVND (reference sequence). CDR3 nucleotides: TGTGCCAGTAGTAGAGGGCTCGGACAGGGGGTCGATCAGCCCCAGCATTTT. It yields the protein CASSRGLGQGVDQPQHF.

This chain links TRBV20-1 with TRBJ1-5; 8 positions agree with TRBD1. There are 15 residues in the CDR3. The germline gives CDR1 DFQATT, CDR2 SNEGSKA (reference sequence). J was trimmed by 6 bases and V by 3 bases; bases with no gene match: 10. CDR3: CSARTAGQGTQPQHF. The CDR3 DNA reads TGCAGTGCTAGGACCGCCGGACAGGGCACTCAGCCCCAGCATTTT.

This clonotype was recorded at least ten times. The chain links TRBV7-2 to TRBJ1-1, with 7 positions matching TRBD1. This CDR3 is built from 14 residues. Germline CDR1 and CDR2: SGHTA and FQGNSA. V dropped 1 base and J dropped 10; count of bases not matched to a gene: 9. The CDR3 is CASSLGQGVGSAFF. The CDR3 nucleotides read TGTGCCAGCAGCTTAGGACAGGGAGTAGGATCAGCTTTCTTT.

Comment on this clonotype: Since a much larger clone is just one base distant, this may be a read error. The conserved phenylalanine or tryptophan is not found at the CDR3 terminus, so this likely reflects a read error. The gene calls are TRBV27 and TRBJ1-2, with TRBD1 identical over 12 bases. The CDR3 loop spans 19 amino acids. Germline trimming cut 6 bases from V and 0 bases from J; bases unmatched to any gene: 14. CDR1 MNHEY and CDR2 SMNVEV come from the germline V gene (reference sequence). CDR3 bases: TGTGCCAGCAGACAAGGCCCTCCGGGACAGGGGGCTTCTAACTATGGCTACACCGTC. Encoded protein: CASRQGPPGQGASNYGYTV.

Remarks on this clonotype: This may be a read error, as it is one base from a much larger clone. This chain connects TRBV12-3 or TRBV12-4 to TRBJ2-3; 8 bases line up with TRBD2. The CDR3 contains 15 residues. Written as DNA, the CDR3 is TGTGCCAGCAGTCCAGCGGGAGTGGGCACAAATACGCAGTATTTT. Translation gives CASSPAGVGTNTQYF.

This clonotype has only one observation. With a much larger clone just one base away, this may be a read error. This chain connects TRBV6-5 to TRBJ1-1, with D possibly being TRBD1 (6 bases). The CDR3 loop spans 16 amino acids. Germline CDR1 and CDR2: MNHEY and SVGAGI. The CDR3, as DNA: TGTGCCGGCAGTCTGAAGGGTCGGGGGGCGCTTGCTGAAGCTTTCTTT. As protein: CAGSLKGRGALAEAFF.

There are many counts of this clonotype. This rearrangement joins TRBV5-1 to TRBJ1-2; 12 bases agree with TRBD1. The V gene's germline CDR1 is SGHRS and CDR2 YFSETQ. V lost 3 bases to trimming and J lost 6 bases; unmatched junction nucleotides: 9. The CDR3 totals 16 residues. Here the CDR3 DNA reads TGCGCCAGCAGCTCATACCGGGACAGGGGGCGAAATGGCTACACCTTC. Translation: CASSSYRDRGRNGYTF.

In this sample, this clonotype turned up a few times. The J gene is TRBJ1-1, the V gene TRBV20-1; D gene ambiguous. CDR1 is DFQATT and CDR2 is SNEGSKA in the germline V gene (reference sequence). Between the trimmed V and J ends, which lost 3 bases and 2 bases, there was a span of 13 bases. The CDR3 sequence is 14 residues long. In DNA form, the CDR3 reads TGCAGTGCTAGTAATGGACCGACAAACACTGAAGCTTTCTTT. Residues: CSASNGPTNTEAFF.

V usage is TRBV25-1 and J usage is TRBJ1-3; possible D gene TRBD1, 6 bases. The CDR3 runs to 19 residues. Germline-derived CDR1 and CDR2 are MGHDK and SYGVNS. V was cut by 1 base and J by 4 bases, with 23 bases left in between. CDR3 DNA sequence: TGTGCCAGCAGTGAATGGGGTGGGACATACGGAACCGTGGGAAACACCATATATTTT. This codes for CASSEWGGTYGTVGNTIYF.

This clonotype was recorded a few times. V usage is TRBV28 and J usage is TRBJ1-1, with D possibly being TRBD1 (6 bases). CDR1 is MDHEN and CDR2 is SYDVKM in the germline V gene. The CDR3 is made up of 14 amino acids. V lost 3 bases and J lost 4, with 12 bases in between. The CDR3 DNA follows: TGTGCCAGCAGTTTCGGGGGGGCAGGCACTGAAGCTTTCTTT. It translates to CASSFGGAGTEAFF.

The rearrangement uses TRBV12-3 or TRBV12-4 and TRBJ1-1; D unresolved. This CDR3 contains 13 residues. Trimming shortened V by 2 bases and J by 2 bases, and 6 bases separated the two germline ends. This CDR3 reads CASSLRKNTEAFF. The CDR3, as DNA: TGTGCCAGCAGTTTAAGGAAAAACACTGAAGCTTTCTTT.

This clonotype showed up many times. DNA for the CDR3: TGTGCCACCAGTGACCTGGACGGAGCCCGCGGGACCGGGGAGCTGTTTTTT. It specifies CATSDLDGARGTGELFF. V is TRBV24-1 and J is TRBJ2-2, with a tentative D call TRBD2 (5 bases). The CDR3 contains 17 residues. Germline values: CDR1 KGHDR, CDR2 SFDVKD. Trimming cost V 4 bases and J 5 bases, with 19 bases left between them.